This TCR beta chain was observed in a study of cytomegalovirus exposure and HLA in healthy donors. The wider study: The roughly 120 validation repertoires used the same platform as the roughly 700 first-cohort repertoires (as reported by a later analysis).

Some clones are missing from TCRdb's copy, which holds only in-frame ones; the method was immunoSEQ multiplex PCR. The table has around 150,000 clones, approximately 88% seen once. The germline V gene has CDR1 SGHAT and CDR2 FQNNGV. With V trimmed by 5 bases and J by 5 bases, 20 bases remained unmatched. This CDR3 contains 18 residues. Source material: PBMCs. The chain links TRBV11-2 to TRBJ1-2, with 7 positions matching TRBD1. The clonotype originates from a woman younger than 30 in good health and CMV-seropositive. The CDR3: CASSPGGRSTIMRYGYTF. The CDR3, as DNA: TGTGCCAGCAGCCCAGGGGGTCGGTCTACCATAATGAGATATGGCTACACCTTC.